This T cell receptor (beta chain) was recorded in a study of CD8 T cells in Susac syndrome. V lost 0 bases and J lost 0; bases outside the gene matches: 10. The length of the CDR3 is 18 residues. Per the germline V gene, CDR1 is MNHEY and CDR2 is SVGAGI. An input of about 0.5 to 1 ug of RNA was subjected to reverse transcription using random hexamers. Using its own MiXCR run on the immunoSEQ multiplex PCR reads, TCRdb lists one record per CDR3 protein. The sample holds around 150,000 distinct CDR3 sequences, around 93% seen once. The gene calls are TRBV6-5 and TRBJ2-5; the match to TRBD2 covers 7 bases. This TCR was sampled from a human donor with Susac syndrome. Sequences were obtained from CD8+ T cells from PBMCs. The CDR3 DNA is TGTGCCAGCAGTTACTCGACGGGGCTAGCGGCGTACCAAGAGACCCAGTACTTC. This codes for CASSYSTGLAAYQETQYF.